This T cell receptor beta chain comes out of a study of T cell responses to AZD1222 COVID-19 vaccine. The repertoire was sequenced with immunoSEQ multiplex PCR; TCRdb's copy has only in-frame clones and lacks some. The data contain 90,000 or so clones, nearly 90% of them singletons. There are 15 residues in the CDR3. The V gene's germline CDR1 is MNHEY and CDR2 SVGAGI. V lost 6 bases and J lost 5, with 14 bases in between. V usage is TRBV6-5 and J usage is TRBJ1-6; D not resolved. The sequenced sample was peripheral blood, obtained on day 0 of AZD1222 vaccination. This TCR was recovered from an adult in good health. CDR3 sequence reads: CASSRGAPDNSPLHF. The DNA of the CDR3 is TGTGCCAGCAGCCGAGGTGCGCCAGATAATTCACCCCTCCACTTT.